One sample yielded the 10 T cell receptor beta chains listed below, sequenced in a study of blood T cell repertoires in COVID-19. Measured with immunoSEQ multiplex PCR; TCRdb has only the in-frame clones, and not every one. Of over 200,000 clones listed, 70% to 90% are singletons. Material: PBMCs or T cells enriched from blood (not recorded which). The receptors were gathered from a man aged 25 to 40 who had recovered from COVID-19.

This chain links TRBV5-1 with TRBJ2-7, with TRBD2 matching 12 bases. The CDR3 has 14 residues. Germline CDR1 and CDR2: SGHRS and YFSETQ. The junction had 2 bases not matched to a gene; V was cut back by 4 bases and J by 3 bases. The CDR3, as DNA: TGCGCCAGCAGCCCGGGACTAGCGGGCTACGAGCAGTACTTC. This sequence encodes CASSPGLAGYEQYF.

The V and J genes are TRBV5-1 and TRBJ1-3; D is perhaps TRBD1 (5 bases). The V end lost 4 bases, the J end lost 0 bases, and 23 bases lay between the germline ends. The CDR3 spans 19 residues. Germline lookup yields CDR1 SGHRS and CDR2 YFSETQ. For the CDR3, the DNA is TGCGCCAGCAGCCACTCCCCGGGACTGCCCCGTTCCTCTGGAAACACCATATATTTT. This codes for CASSHSPGLPRSSGNTIYF. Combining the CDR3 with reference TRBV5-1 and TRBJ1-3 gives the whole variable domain KAGVTQTPRYLIKTRGQQVTLSCSPISGHRSVSWYQQTPGQGLQFLFEYFSETQRNKGNFPGRFSGRQFSNSRSEMNVSTLELGDSALYLCASSHSPGLPRSSGNTIYFGEGSWLTVV.

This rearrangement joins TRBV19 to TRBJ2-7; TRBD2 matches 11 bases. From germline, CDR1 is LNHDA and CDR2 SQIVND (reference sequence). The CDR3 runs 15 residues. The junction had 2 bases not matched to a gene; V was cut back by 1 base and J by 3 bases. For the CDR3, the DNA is TGTGCCAGTAGTATAGTTGGGACTAGCGGCTACGAGCAGTACTTC. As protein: CASSIVGTSGYEQYF.

DNA for the CDR3: TGTGCCAGCAGTGCGCCGGGACTAGCACGACATGAGCAGTTCTTC. Its protein product is CASSAPGLARHEQFF. The V call is TRBV25-1, the J call TRBJ2-1; 9 nucleotides match TRBD2. After removal of 4 bases from V and 8 bases from J, the junction contained 9 bases not matched to a gene. Germline V gene lookup returns CDR1 MGHDK and CDR2 SYGVNS. The CDR3 has 15 residues.

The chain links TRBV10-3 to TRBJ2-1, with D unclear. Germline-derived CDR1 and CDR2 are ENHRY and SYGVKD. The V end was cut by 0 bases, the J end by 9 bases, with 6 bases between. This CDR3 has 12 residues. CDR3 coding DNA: TGTGCCATCAGTGAGTCGTTGGCTGAGCAGTTCTTC. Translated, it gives CAISESLAEQFF.

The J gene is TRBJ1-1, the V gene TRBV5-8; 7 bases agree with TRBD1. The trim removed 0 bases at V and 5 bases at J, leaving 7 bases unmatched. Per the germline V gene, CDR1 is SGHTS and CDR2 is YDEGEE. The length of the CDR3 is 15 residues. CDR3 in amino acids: CASSLVSGGTTEAFF. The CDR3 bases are TGTGCCAGCAGCTTGGTCTCAGGGGGAACTACTGAAGCTTTCTTT.

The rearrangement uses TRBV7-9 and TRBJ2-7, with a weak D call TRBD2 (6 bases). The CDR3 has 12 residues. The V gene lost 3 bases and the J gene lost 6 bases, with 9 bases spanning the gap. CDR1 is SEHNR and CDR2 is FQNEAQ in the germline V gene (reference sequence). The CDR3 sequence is CASSFQGGEQYF. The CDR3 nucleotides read TGTGCCAGCAGCTTTCAGGGAGGCGAGCAGTACTTC.

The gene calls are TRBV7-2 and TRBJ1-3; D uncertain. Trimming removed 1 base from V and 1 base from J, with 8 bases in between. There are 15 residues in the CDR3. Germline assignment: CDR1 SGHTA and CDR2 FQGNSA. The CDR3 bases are TGTGCCAGCAGCTTAGAATCCGCGTCTGGAAACACCATATATTTT. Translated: CASSLESASGNTIYF.

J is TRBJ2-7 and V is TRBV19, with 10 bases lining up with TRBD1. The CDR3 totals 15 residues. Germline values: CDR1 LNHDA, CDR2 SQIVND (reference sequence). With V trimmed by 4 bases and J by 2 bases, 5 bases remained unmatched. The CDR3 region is CASSNPGQGAYEQYF. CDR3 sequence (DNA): TGTGCCAGTAGTAACCCCGGACAGGGGGCCTACGAGCAGTACTTC.

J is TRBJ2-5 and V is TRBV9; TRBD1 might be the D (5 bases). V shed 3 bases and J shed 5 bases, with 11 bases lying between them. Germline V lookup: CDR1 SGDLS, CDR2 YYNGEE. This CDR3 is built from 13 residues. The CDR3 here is CASSARVWETQYF. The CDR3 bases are TGTGCCAGCAGCGCCAGGGTGTGGGAGACCCAGTACTTC.